These 3 T cell receptor beta chains were sequenced from one sample in a study of shared clonotypes between healthy human individuals. Cells designated naive CD8 were CD45RO-negative and were positively selected for CCR7, with terminally differentiated effector memory CD45RA+ cells excluded. TCRdb's table, derived via immunoSEQ multiplex PCR, lists solely in-frame clones and lacks some. The sample records 2 million to 2.5 million clones, 85% to 95% being singletons. Sequencing was performed on naive CD8+ T cells from PBMCs. The receptors were gathered from a man aged 18-30 years in good health. Some clones in this sample may be carry-over from other donors' samples.

This clone occurred once. The CDR3 DNA follows: TGTGCCAGCAGTGAATATATGCAGGGGATCGAGCAGTACTTC. Encoded protein: CASSEYMQGIEQYF. The chain joins TRBV25-1 to TRBJ2-7; D is possibly TRBD1 (6 bases). Trimming removed 0 bases at V and 6 bases at J, with 12 bases between. The CDR3 has 14 residues. Looked up from germline, CDR1 is MGHDK and CDR2 is SYGVNS.

The chain is built from TRBV5-4 and TRBJ2-1; D may be TRBD2 (6 bases). The CDR3 extends over 13 amino acids. V shed 4 bases and J shed 7 bases, with 12 bases lying between them. Germline CDR1 reads SGHNT; CDR2 reads YYREEE (reference sequence). This CDR3 reads CASSLWGVNEQFF. CDR3 sequence (DNA): TGTGCCAGCAGCCTGTGGGGGGTGAATGAGCAGTTCTTC.

This clone was seen more than once but under ten times. The V gene is TRBV9, the J gene TRBJ2-2; D unclear. CDR1 and CDR2 from the germline V gene are SGDLS and YYNGEE. V lost 4 bases and J 5 bases, leaving 12 bases between the germline ends. The CDR3 loop spans 14 amino acids. CDR3 bases: TGTGCCAGCAGCCCTGTTGGCCGGACCGGGGAGCTGTTTTTT. Amino acids: CASSPVGRTGELFF. The whole variable domain, filled in from reference TRBV9 and TRBJ2-2, reads DSGVTQTPKHLITATGQRVTLRCSPRSGDLSVYWYQQSLDQGLQFLIQYYNGEERAKGNILERFSAQQFPDLHSELNLSSLELGDSALYFCASSPVGRTGELFFGEGSRLTVL.